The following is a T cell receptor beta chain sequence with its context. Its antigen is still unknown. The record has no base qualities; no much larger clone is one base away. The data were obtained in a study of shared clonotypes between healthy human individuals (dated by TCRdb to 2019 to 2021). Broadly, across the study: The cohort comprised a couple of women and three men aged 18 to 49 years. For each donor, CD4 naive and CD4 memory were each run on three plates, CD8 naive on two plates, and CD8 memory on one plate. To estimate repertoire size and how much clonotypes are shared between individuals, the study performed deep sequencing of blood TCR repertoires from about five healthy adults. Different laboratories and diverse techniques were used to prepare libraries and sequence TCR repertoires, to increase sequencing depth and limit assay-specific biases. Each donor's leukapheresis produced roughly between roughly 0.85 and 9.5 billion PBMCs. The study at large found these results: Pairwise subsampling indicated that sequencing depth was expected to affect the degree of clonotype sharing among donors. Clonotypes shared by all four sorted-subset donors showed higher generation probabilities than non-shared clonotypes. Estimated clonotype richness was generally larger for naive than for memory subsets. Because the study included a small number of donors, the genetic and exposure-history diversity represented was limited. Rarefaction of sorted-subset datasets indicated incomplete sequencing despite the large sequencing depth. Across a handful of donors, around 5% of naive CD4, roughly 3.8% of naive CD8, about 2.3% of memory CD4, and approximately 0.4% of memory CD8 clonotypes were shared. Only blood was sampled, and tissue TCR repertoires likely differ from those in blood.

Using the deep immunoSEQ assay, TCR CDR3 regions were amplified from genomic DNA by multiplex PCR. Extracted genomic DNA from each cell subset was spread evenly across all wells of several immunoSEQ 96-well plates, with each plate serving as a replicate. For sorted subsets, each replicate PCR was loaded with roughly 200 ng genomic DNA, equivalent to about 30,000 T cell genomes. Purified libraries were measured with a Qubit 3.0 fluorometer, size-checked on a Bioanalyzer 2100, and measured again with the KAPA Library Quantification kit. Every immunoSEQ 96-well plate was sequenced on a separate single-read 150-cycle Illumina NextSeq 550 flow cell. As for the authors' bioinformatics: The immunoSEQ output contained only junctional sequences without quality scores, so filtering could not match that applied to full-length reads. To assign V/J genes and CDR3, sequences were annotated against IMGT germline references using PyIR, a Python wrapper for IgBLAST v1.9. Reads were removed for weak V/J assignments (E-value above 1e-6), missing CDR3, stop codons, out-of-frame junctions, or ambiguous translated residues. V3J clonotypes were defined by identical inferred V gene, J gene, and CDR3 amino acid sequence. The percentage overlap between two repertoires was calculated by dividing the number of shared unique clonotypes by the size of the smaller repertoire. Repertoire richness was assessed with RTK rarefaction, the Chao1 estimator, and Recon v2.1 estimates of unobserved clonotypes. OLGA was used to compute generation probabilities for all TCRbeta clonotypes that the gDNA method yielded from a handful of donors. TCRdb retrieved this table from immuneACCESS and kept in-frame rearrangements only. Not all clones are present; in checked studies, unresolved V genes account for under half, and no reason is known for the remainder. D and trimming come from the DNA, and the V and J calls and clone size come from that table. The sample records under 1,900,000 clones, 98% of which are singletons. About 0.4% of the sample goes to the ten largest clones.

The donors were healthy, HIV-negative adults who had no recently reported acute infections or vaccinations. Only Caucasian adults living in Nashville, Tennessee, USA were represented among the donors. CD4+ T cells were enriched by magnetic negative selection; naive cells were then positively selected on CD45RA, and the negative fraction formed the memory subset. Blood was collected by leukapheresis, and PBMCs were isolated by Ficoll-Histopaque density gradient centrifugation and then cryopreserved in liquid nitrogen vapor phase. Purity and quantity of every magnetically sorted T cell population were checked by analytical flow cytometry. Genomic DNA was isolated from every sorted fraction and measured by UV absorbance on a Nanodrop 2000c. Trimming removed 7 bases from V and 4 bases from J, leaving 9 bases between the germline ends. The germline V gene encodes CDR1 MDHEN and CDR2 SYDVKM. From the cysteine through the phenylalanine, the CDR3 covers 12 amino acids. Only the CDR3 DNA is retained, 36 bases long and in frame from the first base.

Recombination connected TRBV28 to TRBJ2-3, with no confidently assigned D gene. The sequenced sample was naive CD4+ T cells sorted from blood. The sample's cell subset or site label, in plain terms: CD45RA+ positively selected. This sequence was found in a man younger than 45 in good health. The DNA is TGTGCCAGCAAGTCGCACTCAGATACGCAGTATTTT. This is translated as CASKSHSDTQYF.